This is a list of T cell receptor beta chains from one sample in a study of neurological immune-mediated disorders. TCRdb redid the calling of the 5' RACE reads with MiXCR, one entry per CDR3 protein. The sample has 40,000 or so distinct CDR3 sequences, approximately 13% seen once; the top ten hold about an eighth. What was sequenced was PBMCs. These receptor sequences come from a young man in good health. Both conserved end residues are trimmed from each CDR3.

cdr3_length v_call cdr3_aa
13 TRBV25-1 ASRPGLLNTDTQY
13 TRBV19 ASRAQGSSYNEQF
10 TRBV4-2 ASSPRSDTQY
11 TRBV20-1 SATDRVDTEAF
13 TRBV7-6 ASSLRTGGTDTQY
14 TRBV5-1 ASSLSGGAMNTEAF
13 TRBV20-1 SAPGGTSGSDTQY
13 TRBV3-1 ASSPAEWGSYEQY
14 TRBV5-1 ASSERGTSGSHEQY
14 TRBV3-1 ASSSISSALQETQY
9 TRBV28 ASSFRGEQY
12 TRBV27 ASSREVMNTEAF
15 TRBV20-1 SARALERGYNTGELF
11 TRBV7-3 ASSHHNTGELF
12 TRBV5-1 ASSLEGLNEKLF
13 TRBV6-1 ASSSDMGGNSPLH
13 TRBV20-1 SAGSPSGGTDTQY
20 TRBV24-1 ATSDPPSGQGPSGTSFVEQY
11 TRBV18 ASSSSPDGEAF
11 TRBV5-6 ASSPGLSYEQY
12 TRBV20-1 SALRGPPGDEQF
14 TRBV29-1 SVEGLAEINTGELF
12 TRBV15 ATSTRTGDYEQY
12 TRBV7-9 ASSYRESTDTQY
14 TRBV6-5 ASSDTIRGHQETQY
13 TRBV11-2 ASSPGAQWYNEQF
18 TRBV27 ASSLRTGQGSGRTSYEQY
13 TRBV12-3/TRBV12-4 ASSKRTARNTEAF
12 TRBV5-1 ASSPGAGFAEAF
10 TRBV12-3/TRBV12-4 ANSLIREKLF
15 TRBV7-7 ASSPGLARKGTDTQY
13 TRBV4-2 ASSPRGTNTDTQY
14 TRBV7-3 ASSLTGGSWGDTQY
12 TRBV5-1 ASSEGQIDQPQH
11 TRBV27 ASSLSRTYEQY
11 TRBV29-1 SVEGGNTYEQY
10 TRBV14 ASSLITYEQY
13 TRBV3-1 ASSPTSGSDDEQY
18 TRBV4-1 ASSQEMGKIVASTNEKLF
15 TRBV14 ASSQVFRVPSYNEQF
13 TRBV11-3 ASSPRAEQSYEQY
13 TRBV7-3 ASSLSGTETDTQY
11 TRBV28 ASSLRGTYEQY
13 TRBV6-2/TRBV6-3 ASSYSGDSYNEQF
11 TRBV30 AWSKDRGDGYT
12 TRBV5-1 ASSSGQGNQPQY
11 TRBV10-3 AISDFGVTEAF
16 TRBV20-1 SARAGLAGGLAKNIQY
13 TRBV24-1 ATSDGTGAFVEQY
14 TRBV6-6 ASSSLGSPTSYEQY
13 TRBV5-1 ASSGRDRGYEKLF
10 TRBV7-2 ASSLAGGAQY
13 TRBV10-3 AISPGPTGRNTIY
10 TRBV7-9 ASSRQGDEQY
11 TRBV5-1 ASSLVGGQGYT